One sample yielded the 32 T cell receptor beta chains listed below, sequenced in a study of beta chain features in type 1 diabetes (dated by TCRdb to the late 2010s). Library creation used the immunoSEQ multiplex PCR assay. The High Capacity cDNA Reverse Transcription Kit was used to reverse transcribe all of the isolated RNA, meaning that expressed TCRB transcripts were what got sequenced. Here the immuneACCESS table is served through TCRdb, limited to in-frame sequences with V and J called. Missing clones are a known gap in these copies; in checked studies unresolved V genes cover under half, and the rest lacks a known reason. This sample is represented by about 150,000 clones; under 11% of them were singletons. Less than 1.5% of the sample comes from the top ten. Sequencing input: naive CD4+ T cells from blood. The cell subset or site label here, explained by the study, means: true naive CD4+ T cells. The receptors were gathered from a man between 18 and 29 years old in good health.

This clone was counted only a few times. The V and J genes are TRBV18 and TRBJ2-5, with D perhaps matching TRBD1 (5 bases). Per germline, CDR1 KGHSH and CDR2 LQKENI. CDR3 length: 17 amino acids. V was clipped by 2 bases and J by 5 bases, with 21 bases between them. CDR3 DNA sequence: TGTGCCAGCTCACCAAAGAGCTTGTTGGGGCTGCGGGAGACCCAGTACTTC. Its translation: CASSPKSLLGLRETQYF.

Many counts were recorded for this clone. The CDR3 protein is CASSLSRQETQYF. CDR3 DNA sequence: TGTGCCAGCAGCTTATCTCGCCAAGAGACCCAGTACTTC. The gene calls are TRBV11-2 and TRBJ2-5, with no clear D. The germline V gene encodes CDR1 SGHAT and CDR2 FQNNGV. There are 13 residues in the CDR3. Trimming removed 2 bases at V and 1 base at J, with 5 bases between.

This clone was observed a handful of times. The CDR3 sequence is CATSRDWASNQPQHF. The CDR3 region has the DNA TGTGCCACCAGCAGAGATTGGGCCTCTAATCAGCCCCAGCATTTT. The rearrangement uses TRBV15 and TRBJ1-5; D is unclear. The CDR3 covers 15 residues. V shed 0 bases and J shed 4 bases, with 10 bases lying between them. CDR1 LNHNV and CDR2 YYDKDF come from the germline V gene (reference sequence).

This chain connects TRBV4-1 to TRBJ1-4, with TRBD1 as a possible D gene (5 bases). CDR1 and CDR2 (germline): MGHRA, YSYEKL. Between the trimmed V and J ends, which lost 1 base and 11 bases, there was a span of 8 bases. CDR3 length: 12 amino acids. Here the CDR3 reads CASSQGGRKLFF. In DNA form, the CDR3 reads TGCGCCAGCAGCCAAGGGGGGAGGAAACTGTTTTTT.

V and J are TRBV5-1 and TRBJ2-7; TRBD1 matches 8 bases. This CDR3 region has 15 residues. V shed 4 bases, J shed 3 bases, and the junction held 9 bases outside the gene matches. Germline V gene lookup returns CDR1 SGHRS and CDR2 YFSETQ. CDR3 sequence: CASSVPEQGGYEQYF. The CDR3 DNA sequence: TGCGCCAGCAGCGTACCCGAACAGGGGGGCTACGAGCAGTACTTC. The full variable domain, with the rest looked up from reference TRBV5-1 and TRBJ2-7, is KAGVTQTPRYLIKTRGQQVTLSCSPISGHRSVSWYQQTPGQGLQFLFEYFSETQRNKGNFPGRFSGRQFSNSRSEMNVSTLELGDSALYLCASSVPEQGGYEQYFGPGTRLTVT.

This clone was counted ten times or more. Other DNA variants within this sample encode the same CDR3. The V gene is TRBV29-1, the J gene TRBJ2-7; 9 bases are a match to TRBD1. The CDR3 extends over 12 amino acids. From germline, CDR1 is SQVTM and CDR2 ANQGSEA. Trimming at V came to 3 bases and at J to 3 bases, leaving 0 bases not matched to a gene. The CDR3 region is CSVEGQGYEQYF. The CDR3 region has the DNA TGCAGCGTTGAGGGACAGGGCTACGAGCAGTACTTC.

There are a few counts of this clone. Other DNA sequences from this sample encode an identical CDR3 as well. The chain has TRBV5-4 and TRBJ2-7; no firm D call. Between the trimmed V and J ends, which lost 2 bases and 1 base, there was a span of 4 bases. CDR3 length: 12 amino acids. CDR1 SGHNT and CDR2 YYREEE come from the germline V gene (reference sequence). In nucleotides, the CDR3 is TGTGCCAGCAGCTTCCATTCCTACGAGCAGTACTTC. Translating gives CASSFHSYEQYF.

The CDR3, as DNA: TGCGCCAGCAGCTTGGGGGGGGGCAGTGATCAGCCCCAGCATTTT. This encodes CASSLGGGSDQPQHF. The rearrangement uses TRBV5-1 and TRBJ1-5, with a weak D call TRBD1 (6 bases). The CDR3 has 15 amino acids. Germline V lookup: CDR1 SGHRS, CDR2 YFSETQ. V lost 0 bases to trimming and J lost 5 bases, with 12 bases between them.

This clone was counted many times. The J gene is TRBJ2-6, the V gene TRBV14; D possibly corresponds to TRBD1 (6 bases). V lost 3 bases and J lost 3, with 9 bases in between. Germline-derived CDR1 and CDR2 are SGHDN and FVKESK. CDR3 size: 15 residues. As DNA, the CDR3 is TGTGCCAGCAGCCAGCAGGGGCTTGGGGCCAACGTCCTGACTTTC. Protein sequence: CASSQQGLGANVLTF.

The chain is built from TRBV18 and TRBJ2-5, with a possible D match to TRBD2 (5 bases). V gave up 1 base and J gave up 2 bases, with 11 bases separating them. The germline V gene has CDR1 KGHSH and CDR2 LQKENI. CDR3 length equals 15 residues. CDR3 sequence (DNA): TGTGCCAGCTCACCACTCGAAGGGAGTCAAGAGACCCAGTACTTC. Amino acids: CASSPLEGSQETQYF.

The sample holds a few counts of this clone. The rearrangement joins TRBV5-1 to TRBJ2-3; TRBD2 might be the D (6 bases). Trimming removed 2 bases at V and 6 bases at J, with 13 bases between. The CDR3 has 14 residues. Looked up from germline, CDR1 is SGHRS and CDR2 is YFSETQ. CDR3 protein: CASSFAEGTDTQYF. CDR3 in DNA: TGCGCCAGCAGCTTCGCGGAGGGAACCGATACGCAGTATTTT.

In this sample, this clone turned up a few times. The chain recombines TRBV7-2 with TRBJ2-6; TRBD1 aligns across 7 bases. Unmatched junction bases numbered 1, after V lost 3 bases and J lost 2 bases. The CDR3 spans 15 residues. From germline, CDR1 is SGHTA and CDR2 FQGNSA. The CDR3: CASSFQGAGANVLTF. In DNA form, the CDR3 reads TGTGCCAGCAGCTTCCAGGGGGCTGGGGCCAACGTCCTGACTTTC.

The gene calls are TRBV6-1 and TRBJ2-1; 9 positions match TRBD2. The germline CDR1 and CDR2 sequences are MNHNS and SASEGT. CDR3 size: 15 residues. The ends lost 8 bases at V and 4 bases at J; junction bases unmatched: 9. CDR3 sequence (DNA): TGTGCCAGCGAGCCGGGACTAGCAAGTTACAATGAGCAGTTCTTC. This encodes CASEPGLASYNEQFF.

This clone was counted at least ten times. The rearrangement joins TRBV25-1 to TRBJ2-7; a weak D match, TRBD1 (6 bases). The ends were cut back, 4 bases at V and 6 bases at J, with 10 bases in the middle. The CDR3 is 12 amino acids. Germline CDR1 MGHDK, CDR2 SYGVNS. The CDR3 is CASSVGGSEQYF. The CDR3 DNA follows: TGTGCCAGCAGTGTAGGGGGTAGCGAGCAGTACTTC.

This clone came up a few times. The J gene is TRBJ1-5, the V gene TRBV25-1, with 9 bases matching TRBD1. The CDR3 sequence is 14 residues long. Germline CDR1 MGHDK, CDR2 SYGVNS. Unmatched junction bases numbered 7, after V lost 6 bases and J lost 7 bases. The CDR3 is CASSSGQGRQPQHF. The CDR3 bases are TGTGCCAGCAGCTCCGGACAGGGGAGACAGCCCCAGCATTTT.

This clone was seen only once. V gene TRBV19 combines with J gene TRBJ1-4; the match to TRBD1 covers 9 bases. Trimming took 5 bases from V and 6 from J; bases not matched to a gene: 10. Germline values: CDR1 LNHDA, CDR2 SQIVND (reference sequence). CDR3 length: 16 residues. The CDR3 loop is CASSSPLQGAHEKLFF. In DNA, the CDR3 is TGTGCCAGTAGTTCCCCCCTACAGGGGGCGCATGAAAAACTGTTTTTT.

The V and J genes are TRBV7-2 and TRBJ2-1, with 9 bases aligning to TRBD2. The CDR3 is 16 residues long. Trimming removed 1 base from V and 7 bases from J; junction bases left unmatched: 8. Germline V gene lookup returns CDR1 SGHTA and CDR2 FQGNSA. The CDR3, as DNA: TGTGCCAGCAGCTTAGTAGGCGCGGGGGGGCGGAATGAGCAGTTCTTC. Protein sequence: CASSLVGAGGRNEQFF.

V and J are TRBV6-6 and TRBJ1-3; D is uncertain. Looked up from germline, CDR1 is MNHNY and CDR2 is SVGAGI (reference sequence). The CDR3 has 15 residues. V shed 2 bases and J shed 4 bases, with 12 bases lying between them. CDR3 residues: CASSYPGELGNTIYF. The CDR3 DNA follows: TGTGCCAGCAGTTACCCCGGGGAGTTGGGAAACACCATATATTTT.

This chain links TRBV5-1 with TRBJ1-6, with TRBD1 matching 10 bases. The CDR3 has 15 amino acids. Trimming at V came to 6 bases and at J to 8 bases, leaving 8 bases not matched to a gene. In germline, CDR1 is SGHRS, CDR2 YFSETQ. Here the CDR3 DNA reads TGCGCCAGCACCCTGACAGGGGGCGTTGATTCACCCCTCCACTTT. It is translated as CASTLTGGVDSPLHF.

This clone was found a few times. In nucleotides, the CDR3 is TGTGCCAGCAGCTCACAGGGGGCCCCCTATAATTCACCCCTCCACTTT. Encoded protein: CASSSQGAPYNSPLHF. The chain couples TRBV7-9 to TRBJ1-6; 9 bases fit TRBD1. J was trimmed by 2 bases and V by 4 bases; bases with no gene match: 3. The length of the CDR3 is 16 residues. Per the germline V gene, CDR1 is SEHNR and CDR2 is FQNEAQ (reference sequence).

The V gene is TRBV5-1, the J gene TRBJ2-7, with D unclear. The V gene lost 0 bases and the J gene lost 5 bases, with 6 bases spanning the gap. Germline CDR1 is SGHRS and CDR2 is YFSETQ. There are 12 residues in the CDR3. DNA of the CDR3: TGCGCCAGCAGCTTGGCCTCGGACGAGCAGTACTTC. Protein sequence: CASSLASDEQYF.

In this sample, this clone turned up a few times. V usage is TRBV18 and J usage is TRBJ1-5, with D perhaps matching TRBD1 (5 bases). This CDR3 spans 13 amino acids. The V end was cut by 3 bases, the J end by 7 bases, with 10 bases between. Germline lookup yields CDR1 KGHSH and CDR2 LQKENI. The CDR3 coding sequence is TGTGCCAGCTCACCCTCCCAGGGACAGCCCCAGCATTTT. Translation: CASSPSQGQPQHF.

The chain employs TRBV14 and TRBJ1-1, with 7 nucleotides matching TRBD1. The CDR3 has 14 residues. J was trimmed by 3 bases and V by 5 bases; bases with no gene match: 6. Germline V gives CDR1 SGHDN, CDR2 FVKESK. CDR3 DNA: TGTGCCAGCAGCATTGACAGGGCAGACACTGAAGCTTTCTTT. It is translated as CASSIDRADTEAFF.

This clone was seen only a few times. This chain links TRBV28 with TRBJ2-1; possibly TRBD1 for D (5 bases). V was clipped by 2 bases and J by 1 base, with 9 bases between them. The CDR3 length is 15 residues. The germline gives CDR1 MDHEN, CDR2 SYDVKM. CDR3 coding DNA: TGTGCCAGCAGTTTAGTTCAGGGATCCTACAATGAGCAGTTCTTC. Encoded protein: CASSLVQGSYNEQFF.

J is TRBJ1-3 and V is TRBV6-5; D is ambiguous. V lost 2 bases, J lost 3 bases, and 5 bases lay in between. The CDR3 loop spans 13 amino acids. Germline V CDR1 and CDR2: MNHEY, SVGAGI. CDR3 region: CASSYDIGNTIYF. The DNA for the CDR3 is TGTGCCAGCAGTTACGACATTGGAAACACCATATATTTT.

This clone appeared a few times. In DNA, the CDR3 is TGTGCCAGCAGTTTTAATGGACTCTGGACTAATTCACCCCTCCACTTT. It translates to CASSFNGLWTNSPLHF. The chain couples TRBV28 to TRBJ1-6; D is unclear. Germline CDR1 is MDHEN and CDR2 is SYDVKM. Trimming pared 3 bases from V and 6 bases from J, leaving 15 bases between. The CDR3 has 16 residues.

The chain recombines TRBV4-2 with TRBJ2-1; 10 positions match TRBD2. The germline V gene encodes CDR1 LGHNA and CDR2 YNFKEQ. The junction had 17 bases not matched to a gene; V was cut back by 1 base and J by 8 bases. The CDR3 is made up of 19 amino acids. CDR3 protein: CASSQVSSGGALYPHEQFF. As DNA, the CDR3 is TGTGCCAGCAGCCAAGTTTCCAGCGGGGGGGCCTTATATCCCCATGAGCAGTTCTTC.

The sample holds a few counts of this clone. This chain joins TRBV5-4 and TRBJ2-3; the match to TRBD2 covers 10 bases. J was trimmed by 7 bases and V by 4 bases; bases with no gene match: 9. The CDR3 spans 15 residues. Germline assignment: CDR1 SGHNT and CDR2 YYREEE (reference sequence). CDR3 loop: CASSRQRGGFYTQYF. CDR3 nucleotides: TGTGCCAGCAGCCGGCAGCGGGGGGGCTTCTATACGCAGTATTTT.

At least ten counts were recorded for this clone. The chain combines TRBV15 with TRBJ1-5; no clear D. Germline values: CDR1 LNHNV, CDR2 YYDKDF (reference sequence). CDR3 length: 15 residues. V gave up 0 bases and J gave up 0 bases, with 6 bases separating them. The DNA of the CDR3 is TGTGCCACCAGCAGAGATTTCCATAGCAATCAGCCCCAGCATTTT. Amino acids: CATSRDFHSNQPQHF. Drawing the rest from reference TRBV15 and TRBJ1-5, the complete variable domain is DAMVIQNPRYQVTQFGKPVTLSCSQTLNHNVMYWYQQKSSQAPKLLFHYYDKDFNNEADTPDNFQSRRPNTSFCFLDIRSPGLGDTAMYLCATSRDFHSNQPQHFGDGTRLSIL.

The chain links TRBV6-5 to TRBJ1-1, with D maybe TRBD1 (5 bases). Germline V gives CDR1 MNHEY, CDR2 SVGAGI. V gave up 5 bases and J gave up 0 bases, with 13 bases separating them. The CDR3 has 15 residues. In DNA form, the CDR3 reads TGTGCCAGCAGTAAGTGGACAAGCATGAACACTGAAGCTTTCTTT. Translation gives CASSKWTSMNTEAFF.

The genes are TRBV5-1 and TRBJ2-3, with 8 bases aligning to TRBD2. The germline V gene encodes CDR1 SGHRS and CDR2 YFSETQ. CDR3 length equals 16 residues. V trimming: 3 bases; J trimming: 4 bases; junction bases outside the gene matches: 10. The CDR3 bases are TGCGCCAGCAGCTCCTACTCGCGGACTAGCTCAGATACGCAGTATTTT. Amino acid sequence: CASSSYSRTSSDTQYF.

This clone was found a few times. This chain uses TRBV6-1 with TRBJ2-7; TRBD1 aligns across 8 bases. The CDR3 has 13 amino acids. Trimming at V came to 7 bases and at J to 5 bases, leaving 7 bases not matched to a gene. CDR1 and CDR2 (germline): MNHNS, SASEGT. The CDR3 protein is CASTPTGVHEQYF. The CDR3 DNA is TGTGCCAGCACCCCGACAGGGGTCCACGAGCAGTACTTC.